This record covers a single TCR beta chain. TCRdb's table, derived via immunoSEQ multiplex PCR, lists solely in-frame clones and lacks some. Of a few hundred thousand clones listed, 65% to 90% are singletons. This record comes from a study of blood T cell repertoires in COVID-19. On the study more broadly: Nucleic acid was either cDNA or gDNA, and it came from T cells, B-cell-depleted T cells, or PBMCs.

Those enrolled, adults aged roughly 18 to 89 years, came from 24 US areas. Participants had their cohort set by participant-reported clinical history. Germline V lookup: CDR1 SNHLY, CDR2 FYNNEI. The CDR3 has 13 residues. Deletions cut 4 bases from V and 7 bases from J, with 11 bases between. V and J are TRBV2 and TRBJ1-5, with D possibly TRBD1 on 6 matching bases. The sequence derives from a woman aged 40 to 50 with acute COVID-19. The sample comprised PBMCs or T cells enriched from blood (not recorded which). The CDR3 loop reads CASSGTVKQPQHF. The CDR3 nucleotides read TGTGCCAGCAGTGGGACAGTCAAGCAGCCCCAGCATTTT.